One and the same sample provided the 8 T cell receptor beta chains below, sequenced in a study of long-term antiretroviral therapy in people with HIV. Researchers report immunoSEQ v3.0 was run at survey level. TCRdb keeps only in-frame clones here, not all; method: immunoSEQ multiplex PCR. This table holds approximately 25,000 clones, 65% to 90% found once. Specimen: unsorted PBMCs, collected 3 years after starting antiretroviral therapy. These receptors came from a man aged 45-65 years with HIV.

The chain uses TRBV19 and TRBJ2-7, with 11 bases fitting TRBD2. CDR3 length: 13 residues. Per the germline V gene, CDR1 is LNHDA and CDR2 is SQIVND (reference sequence). Unmatched junction bases numbered 0, after V lost 1 base and J lost 7 bases. The CDR3 protein is CASSIGLAGEQYF. DNA for the CDR3: TGTGCCAGTAGTATAGGACTAGCGGGAGAGCAGTACTTC.

The rearrangement links TRBV6-5 to TRBJ2-7, with 7 bases fitting TRBD1. The CDR3 is 13 amino acids. V shed 8 bases and J 4 bases; nucleotides not matched to a gene: 8. Germline V CDR1 and CDR2: MNHEY, SVGAGI. CDR3 nucleotide sequence: TGTGCCAGCCAGGGGACAGAGAAATACGAGCAGTACTTC. This gives the protein CASQGTEKYEQYF.

The chain combines TRBV4-1 with TRBJ1-5, with D perhaps TRBD1 (6 bases). The length of the CDR3 is 16 residues. Deletions cut 1 base from V and 2 bases from J, with 12 bases between. Germline CDR1 and CDR2: MGHRA and YSYEKL. CDR3 in amino acids: CASSQGEGGGNQPQHF. In nucleotides, the CDR3 is TGCGCCAGCAGCCAAGGGGAGGGGGGAGGCAATCAGCCCCAGCATTTT.

This clone was detected only once. V gene TRBV7-9 combines with J gene TRBJ2-5; D gene ambiguous. V was clipped by 2 bases and J by 4 bases, with 8 bases between them. CDR3 length: 13 residues. Germline CDR1 is SEHNR and CDR2 is FQNEAQ (reference sequence). The CDR3 sequence: CASSLTGGETQYF. The CDR3 DNA sequence: TGTGCCAGCAGCTTAACGGGCGGAGAGACCCAGTACTTC.

The table lists this clone with a few counts. The rearrangement links TRBV7-9 to TRBJ1-5, with D possibly TRBD1 on 5 matching bases. The CDR3 is 16 amino acids. CDR1 and CDR2 (germline): SEHNR, FQNEAQ (reference sequence). Between the trimmed V and J ends, which lost 1 base and 4 bases, there was a span of 14 bases. The CDR3 DNA reads TGTGCCAGCAGCTTAGGGGCAGGGAGGGAGAATCAGCCCCAGCATTTT. Residues: CASSLGAGRENQPQHF.

The chain joins TRBV14 to TRBJ2-7; D perhaps matches TRBD2 (7 bases). The CDR3 runs to 17 residues. V lost 0 bases to trimming and J lost 4 bases, with 19 bases between them. Looked up from germline, CDR1 is SGHDN and CDR2 is FVKESK. The CDR3, as DNA: TGTGCCAGCAGCCAAGATCGGGGGGCTCTCCTCAGGTACGAGCAGTACTTC. This gives the protein CASSQDRGALLRYEQYF.

CDR3 nucleotides: TGTGCCTGGAGTCCTCTTACGGGTCGCTACAATGAGCAGTTCTTC. This sequence encodes CAWSPLTGRYNEQFF. This chain links TRBV30 with TRBJ2-1; no definite D call. Between the trimmed V and J ends, which lost 2 bases and 3 bases, there was a span of 14 bases. The CDR3 is 15 amino acids. CDR1 and CDR2 (germline): GTSNPN, SVGIG (reference sequence).

The chain recombines TRBV6-5 with TRBJ2-1; 9 nucleotides agree with TRBD2. The trim removed 5 bases at V and 2 bases at J, leaving 4 bases unmatched. Per the germline V gene, CDR1 is MNHEY and CDR2 is SVGAGI. The CDR3 spans 15 residues. CDR3 residues: CASSRAGGAYNEQFF. DNA of the CDR3: TGTGCCAGCAGTAGAGCGGGAGGAGCCTACAATGAGCAGTTCTTC.